The T cell receptor beta chain under discussion was sequenced for a study of Tregs in tolerant kidney transplant recipients. Study background: Sorted recipient Tregs were expanded on donor B cells with IL-2, restimulated day 11. Whole-study findings and limits: Expanding Tregs on activated donor B cells appeared to best identify donor-specific TCRbeta clones. Biological reproducibility was not directly addressed, but technical replication error appeared minimal. Antigen-driven expansion was suggested because donor-specific Tregs expanded more than all Tregs in tolerant patients.

Germline loops: CDR1 LNHNV, CDR2 YYDKDF (reference sequence). V gave up 1 base and J gave up 4 bases, with 13 bases separating them. This CDR3 has 15 residues. This clone was seen a handful of times. Its target is unknown. Libraries were prepared by immunoSEQ multiplex PCR; TCRdb keeps only in-frame clonotypes and omits some of them. The sample lists 10,000 to 11,000 clones, around nine tenths occurring once. The input for sequencing was Tregs from blood cultured with allogeneic cells, taken before the transplant. The rearrangement links TRBV15 to TRBJ1-2; maybe TRBD1 (5 bases). The TCR originated in a human patient who received a combined kidney and bone marrow transplant. CDR3 in DNA: TGTGCCACCAGCAGAGGGTCGGACACCTTCTATGGCTACACCTTC. It translates to CATSRGSDTFYGYTF. The complete variable domain, with remaining parts taken from reference TRBV15 and TRBJ1-2, reads DAMVIQNPRYQVTQFGKPVTLSCSQTLNHNVMYWYQQKSSQAPKLLFHYYDKDFNNEADTPDNFQSRRPNTSFCFLDIRSPGLGDTAMYLCATSRGSDTFYGYTFGSGTRLTVV.